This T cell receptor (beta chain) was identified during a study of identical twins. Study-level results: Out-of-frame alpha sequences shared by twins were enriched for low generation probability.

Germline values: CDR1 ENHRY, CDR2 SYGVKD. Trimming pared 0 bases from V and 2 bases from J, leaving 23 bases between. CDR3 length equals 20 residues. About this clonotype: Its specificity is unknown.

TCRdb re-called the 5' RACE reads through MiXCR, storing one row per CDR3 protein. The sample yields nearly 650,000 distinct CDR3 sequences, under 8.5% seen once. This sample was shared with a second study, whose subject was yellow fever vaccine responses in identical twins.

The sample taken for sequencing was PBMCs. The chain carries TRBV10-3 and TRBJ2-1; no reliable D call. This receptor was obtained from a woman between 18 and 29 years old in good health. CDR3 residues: CAISESLGSLGTQTYNEQFF. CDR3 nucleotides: TGTGCCATCAGTGAGTCGTTGGGGTCGCTGGGCACGCAAACCTACAATGAGCAGTTCTTC.